The 28 T cell receptor beta chains in this list originate from one sample, sequenced in a study. TCRdb used MiXCR to reprocess the 5' RACE reads, holding one entry per CDR3 protein. The repertoire holds some 44,000 distinct CDR3 sequences, with approximately 28% as singletons. What was sequenced was tumor-infiltrating memory CD4+ T cells sorted from the breast tumor. The subset denotes: memory CD4+ T cells, CD4+CD45RO+CD25-. The source is a female donor with breast cancer.

This clonotype was detected only a few times. The chain uses TRBV2 and TRBJ2-5; possible D gene TRBD1, 5 bases. Germline assignment: CDR1 SNHLY and CDR2 FYNNEI. The CDR3 consists of 13 residues. V was shortened by 4 bases and J by 7 bases, with 13 bases between the two germline ends. This chain's CDR3 is CASSGSPRGTQYF. The CDR3, as DNA: TGTGCCAGCAGTGGTTCTCCAAGGGGGACCCAGTACTTC.

This clonotype was seen a handful of times. The J gene is TRBJ2-7, the V gene TRBV4-1; D is undetermined. This CDR3 region has 14 residues. The V end lost 1 base, the J end lost 0 bases, and 7 bases lay between the germline ends. Per the germline V gene, CDR1 is MGHRA and CDR2 is YSYEKL. This CDR3 reads CASSQGPGSYEQYF. CDR3 nucleotides: TGCGCCAGCAGCCAAGGCCCGGGCTCCTACGAGCAGTACTTC.

This clonotype came up a few times. The chain couples TRBV3-1 to TRBJ1-1; 7 bases align to TRBD1. The ends lost 2 bases at V and 6 bases at J; junction bases unmatched: 3. Germline V lookup: CDR1 LGHDT, CDR2 YNNKEL (reference sequence). The CDR3 spans 13 residues. This CDR3 is CASSQQGGAEAFF. CDR3 nucleotides: TGTGCCAGCAGCCAACAGGGGGGGGCTGAAGCTTTCTTT.

This clonotype was counted only a few times. DNA for the CDR3: TGTGCCAGCAGCCTAGCGTACGGGGAGGTCCATGAGCAGTTCTTC. This encodes CASSLAYGEVHEQFF. This chain links TRBV7-3 with TRBJ2-1; D possibly corresponds to TRBD2 (6 bases). The CDR3 is 15 residues long. Germline CDR1 SGHTA, CDR2 FQGTGA. With 5 bases removed from V and 8 bases from J, the gap between germline ends came to 19 bases.

In its sample, this clonotype was seen a few times. The V call is TRBV5-5, the J call TRBJ2-7; possibly TRBD2 for D (6 bases). The length of the CDR3 is 14 residues. Trimming removed 7 bases at V and 2 bases at J, with 16 bases between. The V gene's germline CDR1 is SGHKS and CDR2 YYEKEE (reference sequence). CDR3 in DNA: TGTGCCAGCTTGAAGGGACTCACGACCTACGAGCAGTACTTC. Its protein is CASLKGLTTYEQYF.

The sample holds a few counts of this clonotype. This rearrangement joins TRBV4-1 to TRBJ1-4; 10 positions agree with TRBD1. With V trimmed by 3 bases and J by 8 bases, 3 bases remained unmatched. This CDR3 region has 14 residues. The germline CDR1 and CDR2 sequences are MGHRA and YSYEKL. The CDR3 DNA reads TGCGCCAGCAGCCATGGGACAGGGGACGAAAAACTGTTTTTT. This gives the protein CASSHGTGDEKLFF.

Here the CDR3 DNA reads TGTGCCAGCAGCCAAAGGCACACCCCTGGAAACACCATATATTTT. It translates to CASSQRHTPGNTIYF. This chain connects TRBV28 to TRBJ1-3, with no clear D. CDR1 is MDHEN and CDR2 is SYDVKM in the germline V gene. The CDR3 extends over 15 amino acids. The ends were cut back, 6 bases at V and 2 bases at J, with 14 bases in the middle.

This clonotype was seen just once. The genes are TRBV7-2 and TRBJ2-3; D not certain. This CDR3 is 14 amino acids long. Between the trimmed V and J ends, which lost 1 base and 4 bases, there was a span of 9 bases. Germline values: CDR1 SGHTA, CDR2 FQGNSA. The chain's CDR3 is CASSLEGPPDTQYF. The CDR3 nucleotides read TGTGCCAGCAGCTTAGAAGGACCGCCAGATACGCAGTATTTT.

This clonotype was seen only a few times. The V and J genes are TRBV12-3 or TRBV12-4 and TRBJ2-3; perhaps TRBD1 as D (5 bases). The germline V and J ends were trimmed by 7 bases and 0 bases, with 20 bases remaining between them. This CDR3 contains 17 residues. This CDR3 reads CASIPRVGAGSTDTQYF. CDR3 in DNA: TGTGCCAGCATTCCAAGGGTAGGGGCCGGAAGCACAGATACGCAGTATTTT.

The sample holds a few counts of this clonotype. The chain has TRBV10-1 and TRBJ2-7, with D perhaps given as TRBD1 or TRBD2 (5 bases each). Trimming left V 11 bases short and J 5 bases short, with 16 bases between. The germline V gene encodes CDR1 WNHNN and CDR2 SYGVQD (reference sequence). This CDR3 has 12 residues. The CDR3 coding sequence is TGCGCCCTTGAGGGGTTAACTCACGAGCAGTACTTC. Residues: CALEGLTHEQYF.

CDR3 in DNA: TGTGCCAGCAGCTCACAGAGTTACAATGAGCAGTTCTTC. Translating it yields CASSSQSYNEQFF. The gene calls are TRBV7-6 and TRBJ2-1; D gene uncertain. The V gene lost 4 bases and the J gene lost 4 bases, with 8 bases spanning the gap. The CDR3 consists of 13 residues. Germline V CDR1 and CDR2: SGHVS, FNYEAQ.

V is TRBV5-6 and J is TRBJ2-1; D is undetermined. CDR1 is SGHDT, CDR2 YYEEEE, per germline. This CDR3 is built from 16 residues. Trimming took off 0 bases at V and 3 bases at J, with 13 bases between the two ends. CDR3 DNA sequence: TGTGCCAGCAGCTTGGATGCGATCTCGGGCTACAATGAGCAGTTCTTC. Translation: CASSLDAISGYNEQFF. Combining the CDR3 with reference TRBV5-6 and TRBJ2-1 gives the whole variable domain DAGVTQSPTHLIKTRGQQVTLRCSPKSGHDTVSWYQQALGQGPQFIFQYYEEEERQRGNFPDRFSGHQFPNYSSELNVNALLLGDSALYLCASSLDAISGYNEQFFGPGTRLTVL.

CDR3 sequence reads: CASSFTTGGGETQYF. DNA of the CDR3: TGTGCCAGCAGTTTTACTACAGGGGGCGGGGAGACCCAGTACTTC. The chain joins TRBV27 to TRBJ2-5; TRBD1 aligns across 9 bases. The CDR3 extends over 15 amino acids. Looked up from germline, CDR1 is MNHEY and CDR2 is SMNVEV (reference sequence). The junction had 7 bases not matched to a gene; V was cut back by 3 bases and J by 5 bases.

The chain couples TRBV5-1 to TRBJ2-3, with 13 bases matching TRBD2. The J segment lost 1 base and the V segment lost 0 bases, leaving 2 bases of the junction unmatched. CDR1 SGHRS and CDR2 YFSETQ come from the germline V gene. The CDR3 is 17 residues long. The CDR3 nucleotides read TGCGCCAGCAGCTTGGGGACTAGCGGGAGAGGCACAGATACGCAGTATTTT. As protein: CASSLGTSGRGTDTQYF.

The chain combines TRBV5-1 with TRBJ2-1; D call uncertain. Germline lookup yields CDR1 SGHRS and CDR2 YFSETQ. With 0 bases removed from V and 0 bases from J, the gap between germline ends came to 7 bases. The CDR3 consists of 15 residues. Here the CDR3 reads CASSLALGSYNEQFF. The DNA for the CDR3 is TGCGCCAGCAGCTTGGCCTTGGGCTCCTACAATGAGCAGTTCTTC.

The V and J genes are TRBV12-3 or TRBV12-4 and TRBJ2-7; no definite D call. The CDR3 runs to 13 residues. Between the trimmed V and J ends, which lost 2 bases and 1 base, there was a span of 6 bases. As DNA, the CDR3 is TGTGCCAGCAGTTTACGGATGTCCTACGAGCAGTACTTC. Amino acids: CASSLRMSYEQYF.

Of note for this clonotype: The germline gene is not matched at one end of the junction; a read error may be the cause. The chain links TRBV7-3 to TRBJ1-1, with TRBD1 matching over 9 bases. CDR3 length: 13 residues. CDR1 is SGHTA, CDR2 FQGTGA, per germline. The CDR3 DNA reads TGTGCCAACAGCAAAAGACAGGGGGCTGAAGCTTTCTTT. The encoded protein is CANSKRQGAEAFF.

This clonotype was counted between two and nine times. This chain joins TRBV12-3 or TRBV12-4 and TRBJ2-2; tentatively, D is TRBD1 or TRBD2 (6 bases each). V was cut by 7 bases and J by 4 bases, with 16 bases left in between. There are 15 residues in the CDR3. CDR3 protein: CASTQGGRSTGELFF. The CDR3, as DNA: TGTGCCAGCACCCAAGGGGGGCGCAGCACCGGGGAGCTGTTTTTT.

The chain couples TRBV27 to TRBJ2-1, with a weak D call TRBD2 (6 bases). Germline lookup yields CDR1 MNHEY and CDR2 SMNVEV (reference sequence). The V and J ends lost 8 bases and 5 bases respectively, with 13 bases between them. The CDR3 is 13 amino acids. The CDR3 sequence: CASRWRGNNEQFF. Written as DNA, the CDR3 is TGTGCCAGCCGCTGGAGGGGAAACAATGAGCAGTTCTTC.

This chain joins TRBV28 and TRBJ2-5; TRBD2 is a possible D gene (5 bases). Trimming left V 8 bases short and J 4 bases short, with 14 bases between. CDR1 is MDHEN, CDR2 SYDVKM, per germline. CDR3 length: 13 amino acids. The CDR3 DNA is TGTGCCAGCGTAAAAACTGGAGGAGAGACCCAGTACTTC. Translation gives CASVKTGGETQYF.

Regarding this clonotype: Relative to the germline gene, one junction end is altered; a read error may explain this. The DNA for the CDR3 is TGTGCCAGCAAGGGGACCTGGGACAGGGGGCTTCAGCCCCAACATTTT. It is translated as CASKGTWDRGLQPQHF. The chain carries TRBV6-2 or TRBV6-3 and TRBJ1-5; TRBD1 matches at 12 bases. Germline CDR1 reads MNHEY; CDR2 reads SVGEGT. CDR3 length: 16 residues.

Notes on this clonotype: Compared with germline, one end of the junction differs, possibly owing to a read error. The J gene is TRBJ1-2, the V gene TRBV5-1; TRBD1 is a possible D gene (5 bases). Germline CDR1 reads SGHRS; CDR2 reads YFSETQ. CDR3 length equals 15 residues. The CDR3 DNA reads TGCGCCGGCAGAGTTGACAGAGTCAAGGGAAGCGGCTACACCTTC. It is translated as CAGRVDRVKGSGYTF.

Comment on this clonotype: One junction end disagrees with the germline gene, perhaps due to a read error. J is TRBJ2-2 and V is TRBV9; D unresolved. The CDR3 consists of 12 residues. Germline V gene sequence: CDR1 SGDLS, CDR2 YYNGEE. The CDR3 here is CASRVGVGELFF. DNA of the CDR3: TGTGCCAGCAGGGTAGGAGTCGGGGAGCTGTTTTTT. The full variable domain, in which reference TRBV9 and TRBJ2-2 provide the parts outside the CDR3, is DSGVTQTPKHLITATGQRVTLRCSPRSGDLSVYWYQQSLDQGLQFLIQYYNGEERAKGNILERFSAQQFPDLHSELNLSSLELGDSALYFCASRVGVGELFFGEGSRLTVL.

This clonotype was detected only a few times. The chain has TRBV6-5 and TRBJ2-3, with 13 bases identical to TRBD2. The CDR3 is 19 residues long. In germline, CDR1 is MNHEY, CDR2 SVGAGI. Losses at the gene ends were 5 bases for V and 0 bases for J; bases not matched to a gene: 11. The CDR3 sequence is CASSDRGLAGAYSTDTQYF. The CDR3 DNA is TGTGCCAGCAGTGACCGAGGACTAGCGGGGGCCTATAGCACAGATACGCAGTATTTT.

The chain links TRBV20-1 to TRBJ1-1; D may be TRBD1 (6 bases). The CDR3 runs 10 residues. With 5 bases removed from V and 11 bases from J, the gap between germline ends came to 12 bases. The germline gives CDR1 DFQATT, CDR2 SNEGSKA (reference sequence). The CDR3 sequence is CSAGRGHAFF. The CDR3 coding sequence is TGCAGTGCTGGTCGGGGGCACGCTTTCTTT.

In this sample, this clonotype turned up a few times. The chain employs TRBV9 and TRBJ1-1, with D possibly being TRBD1 (5 bases). This CDR3 is built from 16 residues. Germline V lookup: CDR1 SGDLS, CDR2 YYNGEE. V gave up 7 bases and J gave up 0 bases, with 19 bases separating them. The CDR3 DNA sequence: TGTGCCAGCGGGACGGACGGGGACTCCATGAACACTGAAGCTTTCTTT. Protein product: CASGTDGDSMNTEAFF.

This clonotype was recorded a few times. The chain links TRBV28 to TRBJ1-3; 10 nucleotides match TRBD1. V trimming: 4 bases; J trimming: 4 bases; junction bases outside the gene matches: 7. The CDR3 loop spans 16 amino acids. CDR1 and CDR2 (germline): MDHEN, SYDVKM. The CDR3 region is CASSSSGTGVGNTIYF. The CDR3 DNA reads TGTGCCAGCAGTTCCTCCGGGACAGGGGTCGGAAACACCATATATTTT.

The chain uses TRBV7-9 and TRBJ1-5; 7 bases match TRBD1. The CDR3 runs to 17 residues. The germline gives CDR1 SEHNR, CDR2 FQNEAQ (reference sequence). J was trimmed by 2 bases and V by 1 base; bases with no gene match: 8. The CDR3 region has the DNA TGTGCCAGCAGCTTAGTCGGACACAGGGGAGGCAATCAGCCCCAGCATTTT. Translating it yields CASSLVGHRGGNQPQHF. Together with reference TRBV7-9 and TRBJ1-5, the CDR3 gives the full variable domain: DTGVSQNPRHKITKRGQNVTFRCDPISEHNRLYWYRQTLGQGPEFLTYFQNEAQLEKSRLLSDRFSAERPKGSFSTLEIQRTEQGDSAMYLCASSLVGHRGGNQPQHFGDGTRLSIL.